This T cell receptor beta chain was identified in a study of graft-versus-host responses after intestinal transplantation. Repertoires were generated with immunoSEQ multiplex PCR, while TCRdb's copy carries only in-frame clones and drops some. This table holds roughly 8,600 clones, 85% to 95% found once. Trimming stripped 6 bases from V and 0 bases from J, with 12 bases between. This CDR3 comprises 16 residues. In germline, CDR1 is SEHNR, CDR2 FQNEAQ (reference sequence). This receptor was obtained from a human patient who received an intestinal transplant, so some T cells may come from the graft donor. This specimen consisted of PBMCs, obtained around 30 days after intestinal transplant. This chain joins TRBV7-9 and TRBJ1-6; D may be TRBD1 (6 bases). The CDR3 nucleotides read TGTGCCAGCAGTAAACAGGGTAGCTCCTATAATTCACCCCTCCACTTT. Amino acid sequence: CASSKQGSSYNSPLHF.